These 5 T cell receptor beta chains came from one sample sequenced in a study of blood T cell repertoires in COVID-19 (dated by TCRdb to 2020 to 2022). The library was obtained by the immunoSEQ multiplex PCR assay. TCRdb holds this immuneACCESS table with in-frame rearrangements only. Some clones are missing; in checked studies, unresolved V genes explain under half, and the rest has no known cause. A total of about 250,000 clones appear in this sample, about 91% of them only once. Approximately 2.4% of the sample is taken by the ten largest. The sample taken for sequencing was PBMCs or T cells enriched from blood (not recorded which). The source is a woman in her 30s with acute COVID-19.

The genes are TRBV5-5 and TRBJ1-1; D gene uncertain. The V gene's germline CDR1 is SGHKS and CDR2 YYEKEE (reference sequence). Trimming removed 4 bases at V and 4 bases at J, with 8 bases between. This CDR3 region has 12 residues. In DNA, the CDR3 is TGTGCCAGCAGCCTGACACTCACTGAAGCTTTCTTT. It is translated as CASSLTLTEAFF.

This sequence joins TRBV27 and TRBJ2-7; 11 bases align to TRBD1. Germline loops: CDR1 MNHEY, CDR2 SMNVEV (reference sequence). The CDR3 has 12 amino acids. The junction had 0 bases not matched to a gene; V was cut back by 8 bases and J by 3 bases. The CDR3 DNA follows: TGTGCCAGCGGGACAGGGGGCTACGAGCAGTACTTC. Translated: CASGTGGYEQYF.

The chain recombines TRBV18 with TRBJ1-1, with 8 bases lining up with TRBD1. CDR3 length: 14 amino acids. Germline lookup yields CDR1 KGHSH and CDR2 LQKENI. V lost 3 bases to trimming and J lost 6 bases; unmatched junction nucleotides: 6. The CDR3 region has the DNA TGTGCCAGCTCACCTCGACAGGGGAATTCTGAAGCTTTCTTT. Protein: CASSPRQGNSEAFF. The full variable domain, completed using reference TRBV18 and TRBJ1-1, is NAGVMQNPRHLVRRRGQEARLRCSPMKGHSHVYWYRQLPEEGLKFMVYLQKENIIDESGMPKERFSAEFPKEGPSILRIQQVVRGDSAAYFCASSPRQGNSEAFFGQGTRLTVV.

This chain uses TRBV18 with TRBJ1-2; D is unclear. Germline V gene lookup returns CDR1 KGHSH and CDR2 LQKENI. This CDR3 is 12 amino acids long. V dropped 0 bases and J dropped 8 bases, with 7 bases sitting between them. CDR3 amino acids: CASSPPGRGYTF. The CDR3 region has the DNA TGTGCCAGCTCACCACCGGGCCGCGGCTACACCTTC.

The J gene is TRBJ1-1, the V gene TRBV6-1; D not resolved. Germline CDR1 MNHNS, CDR2 SASEGT. V was cut by 3 bases and J by 0 bases, with 8 bases left in between. The CDR3 has 14 amino acids. The CDR3: CASSEPGMNTEAFF. In nucleotides, the CDR3 is TGTGCCAGCAGTGAGCCGGGGATGAACACTGAAGCTTTCTTT.